The clone carrying this T cell receptor beta chain was counted a single time. Its antigen remains unidentified. This entry is derived from a study of vaccination and CD4 T cells after COVID-19. The wider study: Convalescent donors: six male, four female; seven Caucasian, two Asian, one multiracial, two Hispanic. Researchers treated cells with overlapping spike peptides taken from SARS-CoV-2, HCoV-NL63, HCoV-OC43 and HCoV-229E.

Trimming removed 1 base at V and 1 base at J, with 8 bases between. The CDR3 covers 15 residues. The germline V gene encodes CDR1 SGHTA and CDR2 FQGTGA. The sample's treatment: roughly ten-day PBMC culture with coronavirus spike peptide pools or control peptides (ViraFEST assay). Cultured CD4+ T cell DNA underwent sequencing with the Oncomine TCR Beta short-read assay. Cultured CD4+ T cells were the source of extracted genomic DNA. A single record per CDR3 protein comes from TCRdb applying MiXCR to the PCR reads. The sample has 15,000 to 20,000 distinct CDR3 sequences, 45% to 60% seen once. The receptor's source is a human donor who had recovered from COVID-19. The sample in question was CD4+ T cells from blood, cultured in vitro, obtained after SARS-CoV-2 vaccination. V and J are TRBV7-3 and TRBJ1-3, with TRBD1 as a possible D gene (5 bases). CDR3 amino acids: CASSLMGGSGNTIYF. Here the CDR3 DNA reads TGTGCCAGCAGCTTAATGGGGGGGTCTGGAAACACCATATATTTT.